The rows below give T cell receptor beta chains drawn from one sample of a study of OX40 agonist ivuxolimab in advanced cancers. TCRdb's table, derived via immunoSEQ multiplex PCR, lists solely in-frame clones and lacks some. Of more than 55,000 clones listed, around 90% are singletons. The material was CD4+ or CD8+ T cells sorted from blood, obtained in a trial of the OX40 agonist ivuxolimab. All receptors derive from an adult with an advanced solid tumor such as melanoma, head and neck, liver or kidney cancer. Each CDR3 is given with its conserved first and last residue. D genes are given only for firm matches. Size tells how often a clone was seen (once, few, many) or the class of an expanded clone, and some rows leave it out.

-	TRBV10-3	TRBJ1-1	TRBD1	TGTGCCACCCTCCCACAGGGGGTGGGCACTGAAGCTTTCTTT	CATLPQGVGTEAFF
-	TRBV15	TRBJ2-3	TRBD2	TGTGCCACCAGCAGGGGGATAGCGGGAGATACGCAGTATTTT	CATSRGIAGDTQYF
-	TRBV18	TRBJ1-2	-	TGTGCCAGCTCGCAAAGCGCTAACTATGGCTACACCTTC	CASSQSANYGYTF
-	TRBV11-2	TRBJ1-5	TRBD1	TGTGCCAGCAGCCCTGGACAGGGTGGATATCAGCCCCAGCATTTT	CASSPGQGGYQPQHF
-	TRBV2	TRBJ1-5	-	TGTGCCAGCAGTACGGGACACCCAAGCAATCAGCCCCAGCATTTT	CASSTGHPSNQPQHF
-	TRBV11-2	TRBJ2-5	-	TGTGCCAGCAGCCCCCGCCGGACTATCCAAGAGACCCAGTACTTC	CASSPRRTIQETQYF
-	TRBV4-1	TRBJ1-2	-	TGCGCCAGCAGCCAAGCCGGGACCGCGATTTATGGCTACACCTTC	CASSQAGTAIYGYTF
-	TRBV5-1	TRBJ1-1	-	TGCGCCAGCAGCCCTAGACAGGCGGGAACTGAAGCTTTCTTT	CASSPRQAGTEAFF
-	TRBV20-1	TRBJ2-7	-	TGCAGTGCTAACAACTACGAGCAGTACTTC	CSANNYEQYF
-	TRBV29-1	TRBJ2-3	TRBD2	TGCAGCGTCGCAACGACTAGCGACAGCACAGATACGCAGTATTTT	CSVATTSDSTDTQYF
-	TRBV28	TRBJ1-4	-	TGTGCCAGCAGTTTATATACGGGGGATGAAAAACTGTTTTTT	CASSLYTGDEKLFF
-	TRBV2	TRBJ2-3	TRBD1	TGTGCCAGCGAAGGGGACAGGGGGGCAGATACGCAGTATTTT	CASEGDRGADTQYF
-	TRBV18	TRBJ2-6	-	TGTGCCAGCTCACCAACTGGGGCCAACGTCCTGACTTTC	CASSPTGANVLTF
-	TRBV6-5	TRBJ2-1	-	TGTGCCAGCAGACCCCCTAGGGGGACGAATGAGCAGTTCTTC	CASRPPRGTNEQFF
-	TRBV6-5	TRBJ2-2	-	TGTGCCAGCAGTAACAGTGACAACACCGGGGAGCTGTTTTTT	CASSNSDNTGELFF
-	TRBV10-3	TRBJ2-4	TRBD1	TGTGCCATCAGTGGGACGAGGGGGCACGACATTCAGTACTTC	CAISGTRGHDIQYF
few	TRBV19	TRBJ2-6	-	TGTGCCAGCTCGGACCGAATAGGCTCTGGGGCCAACGTCCTGACTTTC	CASSDRIGSGANVLTF
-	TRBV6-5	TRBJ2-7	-	TGTGCCAGCAGTTACTATAGTTACGGGACCGCCTACGAGCAGTACTTC	CASSYYSYGTAYEQYF
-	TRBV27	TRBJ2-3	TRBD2	TGTGCCAGCTCTCCGGGACTACAAACAGATACGCAGTATTTT	CASSPGLQTDTQYF
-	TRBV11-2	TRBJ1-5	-	TGTGCCAGCAGCTTAGGACCCGAGGGGCATCAGCCCCAGCATTTT	CASSLGPEGHQPQHF